This entry concerns a single T cell receptor (beta chain). The antigen it binds to is not known. One base away there is no much larger clone; base qualities are not given. Ipilimumab was given at 1 mg/kg intravenously on day 1 of selected weeks, and checkpoint therapy started 14 to 28 days after autologous transplant. Patients received nivolumab at 3 mg/kg intravenously on day 1 of weeks 1, 4, 7, 10, and every two weeks through week 26. Combined checkpoint inhibition with ipilimumab and nivolumab as consolidation after autologous stem cell transplantation was tested in a Phase Ib clinical trial. Library prep was done by the immunoSEQ multiplex PCR assay. TCRdb limited this immuneACCESS table to in-frame rearrangements with V and J called. A share of clones is missing; checked studies link under half to unresolved V genes, and the rest is unexplained. Recorded for this sample are about 22,000 clones; about three quarters of them occurred a single time. The ten largest clones capture 15% to 25% of the sample.

Its CDR3 holds 14 amino acids, cysteine through phenylalanine. Only the CDR3 DNA stays, 42 bases, in frame from base 1. As encoded in the germline V gene, CDR1 is MNHEY while CDR2 is SVGAGI. V is clipped by 7 bases and J by 2 bases, and the sequence between their germline boundaries is 12 bases long. These data come from a study of ipilimumab plus nivolumab after autologous stem cell transplantation (dated by TCRdb to 2020 to 2022). Background on the whole study: The median number of doses received by trial patients was about 5 for ipilimumab and roughly eight for nivolumab. Primary refractory and relapsed disease were included in the DLBCL cohort, with 18-month progression-free survival of about 86% and 29%, respectively. Patients undergoing autologous transplant for high-risk diffuse large B cell lymphoma, mature T cell lymphoma, or multiple myeloma were enrolled in the trial. The intent-to-treat population of the trial was made up of a few dozen patients.

Results and caveats for the whole study, not just this receptor: Combined checkpoint inhibition as post-transplant consolidation was concluded by the authors to appear tolerable. Per the authors, a biologic rationale for further study of the post-transplant checkpoint inhibition approach was offered by T cell receptor repertoire, regulatory T cell phenotype and gut microbiota profiles.

The source is a male donor with diffuse large B-cell lymphoma. Sequencing used PBMCs, obtained in a trial of ipilimumab plus nivolumab as post-transplant consolidation. Recombination joined TRBV6-5 with TRBJ1-3, and the D gene may be TRBD1, 6 bases matching. The sequenced DNA: TGTGCCAGCACTGAAACAGGGCCTGGAAACACCATATATTTT. Translated, it gives CASTETGPGNTIYF.